The clone carrying this TCR beta chain has a single count. V was shortened by 0 bases and J by 7 bases, with 9 bases between the two germline ends. CDR1 MNHEY and CDR2 SVGAGI come from the germline V gene. CDR3 length equals 13 residues. The sample originates from a study of long-term antiretroviral therapy in people with HIV. Survey-level resolution applied to immunoSEQ assay v3.0. Libraries were prepared by immunoSEQ multiplex PCR; TCRdb keeps only in-frame clonotypes and omits some of them. Of about 12,000 clones detected, over 80% appear once; the ten largest clones hold roughly 20%. The V and J genes are TRBV6-5 and TRBJ1-1, with D maybe TRBD1 (5 bases). The sequence derives from a man aged 45-65 years with HIV. The material was unsorted PBMCs, obtained about 7.9 years after starting antiretroviral therapy. The CDR3 is CASSYSGQLEAFF. CDR3 DNA: TGTGCCAGCAGTTACTCGGGGCAGCTTGAAGCTTTCTTT.